A selection of T cell receptor beta chains follows, all from one sample in a study of blood T cell repertoires in COVID-19. Assay: immunoSEQ multiplex PCR; the TCRdb copy retains only in-frame clones and omits some. The sample carries approximately 160,000 clones, over 80% recorded once. Sequenced material: PBMCs or T cells enriched from blood (not recorded which). Receptors were obtained from a woman in her forties or fifties who had recovered from COVID-19. CDR3s include the opening cysteine and the closing phenylalanine or tryptophan. The order of the fields is V gene, clone size, D gene, J gene, CDR3 protein, CDR3 DNA. The D gene is left open where the match is weak. For some rows the clone size is stated as once, few or many, or as a class when expanded; others skip it.

TRBV7-9,.,.,TRBJ1-6,CASSQTGGARSPLHF,TGTGCCAGCAGTCAAACCGGGGGGGCGCGATCACCCCTCCACTTT
TRBV5-1,.,TRBD1,TRBJ1-3,CASQTGASGNTIYF,TGCGCCAGCCAGACAGGGGCCTCTGGAAACACCATATATTTT
TRBV19,.,.,TRBJ1-1,CATQEGQGGFF,TGTGCCACCCAGGAGGGGCAGGGTGGTTTCTTT
TRBV28,.,.,TRBJ1-5,CASSTILQILNQPQHF,TGTGCCAGCAGTACAATTTTACAGATCCTCAATCAGCCCCAGCATTTT
TRBV19,.,TRBD1,TRBJ2-1,CASRRTGEFFEQFF,TGTGCCAGTAGGAGGACAGGGGAGTTCTTTGAGCAGTTCTTC
TRBV30,.,.,TRBJ1-5,CAWSMASAPLYQPQHF,TGTGCCTGGAGCATGGCCTCAGCGCCCCTCTATCAGCCCCAGCATTTT
TRBV25-1,.,.,TRBJ2-1,CASSVNRGQFF,TGTGCCAGCAGTGTTAATCGGGGGCAGTTCTTC
TRBV19,.,TRBD2,TRBJ2-1,CASSIVLVRGRAMDEQFF,TGTGCCAGTAGTATAGTTTTGGTGCGCGGGAGGGCCATGGATGAGCAGTTCTTC
TRBV11-1,.,TRBD1,TRBJ1-6,CASSPYRGGHSPLHF,TGTGCCAGCAGCCCATACAGGGGCGGCCATTCACCCCTCCACTTT
TRBV3-1/TRBV3-2,.,TRBD1,TRBJ1-6,CASSRNRGGSPLHF,TGTGCCAGCAGTCGAAACAGGGGGGGTTCACCCCTCCACTTT
TRBV2,.,TRBD1,TRBJ1-2,CASSSTGGSGYGYTF,TGTGCCAGCAGCTCCACAGGGGGCTCAGGATATGGCTACACCTTC
TRBV30,once,.,TRBJ1-1,CAWSPLGANTEAFF,TGTGCCTGGAGTCCCTTGGGAGCGAACACTGAAGCTTTCTTT
TRBV3-1/TRBV3-2,.,TRBD1,TRBJ1-2,CASSQGWAGGSYGYTF,TGTGCCAGCAGCCAAGGTTGGGCAGGGGGAAGCTATGGCTACACCTTC
TRBV4-2,.,TRBD1,TRBJ1-5,CASSQDRDRGRDQPQHF,TGTGCCAGCAGCCAAGATCGGGACAGGGGTAGGGATCAGCCCCAGCATTTT
TRBV11-2,.,.,TRBJ2-1,CASSLDRSDEQFF,TGTGCCAGCAGCTTAGATCGAAGCGATGAGCAGTTCTTC
TRBV4-3,.,.,TRBJ1-6,CASSQDVDLGGLLHF,TGCGCCAGCAGCCAAGACGTGGATCTCGGGGGTCTCCTCCACTTT
TRBV11-2,.,.,TRBJ1-2,CASSLPIAAIGYTF,TGTGCCAGCAGCTTGCCGATCGCAGCGATCGGCTACACCTTC
TRBV19,.,TRBD2,TRBJ2-3,CASSRTSGPTDTQYF,TGTGCCAGTTCGCGGACTAGCGGACCCACAGATACGCAGTATTTT
TRBV5-1,.,TRBD2,TRBJ2-2,CASALAGETGELFF,TGCGCCAGCGCTCTAGCGGGAGAAACCGGGGAGCTGTTTTTT
TRBV4-1,.,TRBD1,TRBJ1-2,CASSQVGTEGSYTF,TGCGCCAGCAGCCAAGTAGGGACAGAAGGGAGCTACACCTTC
TRBV6-2/TRBV6-3,.,.,TRBJ1-5,CASSYPPNRFNQPQHF,TGTGCCAGCAGTTACCCCCCCAACAGATTCAATCAGCCCCAGCATTTT
TRBV7-2,.,.,TRBJ1-3,CASSLGAASGNTIYF,TGTGCCAGCAGCTTGGGGGCAGCCTCTGGAAACACCATATATTTT
TRBV7-9,.,.,TRBJ1-2,CASSLGQGFYGYTF,TGTGCCAGCAGCTTAGGTCAGGGTTTCTATGGCTACACCTTC
TRBV5-4,.,.,TRBJ2-1,CASSFKGFSYNEQFF,TGTGCCAGCAGCTTTAAGGGGTTCTCCTACAATGAGCAGTTCTTC
TRBV4-3,.,TRBD1,TRBJ1-2,CASSPPDRGYYGYTF,TGCGCCAGCAGCCCACCGGACAGGGGCTACTATGGCTACACCTTC
TRBV27,.,.,TRBJ2-3,CASLRSGTDTQYF,TGTGCCAGCCTTCGCAGCGGAACAGATACGCAGTATTTT
TRBV27,.,TRBD2,TRBJ2-1,CASSLGGGAYSSYNAQFF,TGTGCCAGCAGTTTAGGCGGGGGGGCGTATAGCTCCTACAATGCGCAGTTCTTC
TRBV7-9,.,.,TRBJ1-5,CASSLGWLPQHF,TGTGCCAGCAGCTTAGGTTGGCTTCCCCAGCATTTT
TRBV27,.,.,TRBJ1-5,CASSLGANQPQHF,TGTGCCAGCAGCCTAGGGGCAAATCAGCCCCAGCATTTT